The 13 T cell receptor beta chains in this list originate from one sample, sequenced in a study of shared clonotypes between healthy human individuals. Cells designated naive CD8 were CD45RO-negative and were positively selected for CCR7, with terminally differentiated effector memory CD45RA+ cells excluded. Using immunoSEQ multiplex PCR, the repertoire was profiled, and TCRdb retains in-frame clones only, with some absent. The table has 1.5 million to 2.5 million clones, approximately 95% seen once. Sequenced material: naive CD8+ T cells sorted from blood. Receptors were obtained from a man aged 18 to 29 in good health.

The chain uses TRBV13 and TRBJ1-6; D not resolved. The CDR3 is 17 residues long. Trimming took off 3 bases at V and 0 bases at J, with 12 bases between the two ends. Germline V CDR1 and CDR2: PRHDT, FYEKMQ (reference sequence). The CDR3 nucleotides read TGTGCCAGCAGCTTCGGACGTTACAGCTCCTATAATTCACCCCTCCACTTT. This codes for CASSFGRYSSYNSPLHF.

This chain uses TRBV4-1 with TRBJ2-2; 8 positions agree with TRBD2. V gave up 4 bases and J gave up 7 bases; unmatched junction bases: 17. The CDR3 extends over 18 amino acids. Germline V gene sequence: CDR1 MGHRA, CDR2 YSYEKL. The CDR3 here is CASSPRGGSGGVDGELFF. As DNA, the CDR3 is TGCGCCAGCAGCCCGAGGGGAGGAAGCGGGGGAGTGGACGGGGAGCTGTTTTTT.

The rearrangement uses TRBV7-9 and TRBJ2-2; 13 bases fit TRBD2. CDR3 length: 19 amino acids. The V gene end was trimmed by 4 bases and the J gene end by 1 base; junction bases not matched to a gene: 9. Germline assignment: CDR1 SEHNR and CDR2 FQNEAQ (reference sequence). CDR3 bases: TGTGCCAGCAGCTCCGCTCTACTAGCGGGGGGGGTGAACACCGGGGAGCTGTTTTTT. Encoded protein: CASSSALLAGGVNTGELFF.

Of note for this clone: Additional DNA sequences in this sample encode the identical CDR3. The chain carries TRBV30 and TRBJ1-1; a weak D match, TRBD1 (5 bases). Germline values: CDR1 GTSNPN, CDR2 SVGIG (reference sequence). V gave up 1 base and J gave up 1 base, with 7 bases separating them. The CDR3 length is 13 residues. CDR3 DNA sequence: TGTGCCTGGAGTGCACAGGCGAACACTGAAGCTTTCTTT. Translating it yields CAWSAQANTEAFF.

As DNA, the CDR3 is TGTGCCAGCAGCTTACGGACAGGGGGAGGCCAAGAGACCCAGTACTTC. It translates to CASSLRTGGGQETQYF. The gene calls are TRBV5-8 and TRBJ2-5; TRBD1 agrees at 10 bases. There are 16 residues in the CDR3. V lost 2 bases, J lost 1 base, and 5 bases stayed unmatched. Looked up from germline, CDR1 is SGHTS and CDR2 is YDEGEE.

The chain employs TRBV4-1 and TRBJ2-4; D could derive from TRBD1 or TRBD2 (5 bases each). In germline, CDR1 is MGHRA, CDR2 YSYEKL. This CDR3 contains 15 residues. V was clipped by 2 bases and J by 5 bases, with 13 bases between them. CDR3 sequence (DNA): TGCGCCAGCAGCCAAAGAGGGGCTTGGGAAAACATTCAGTACTTC. Translating gives CASSQRGAWENIQYF.

The chain couples TRBV4-3 to TRBJ2-7; D ambiguous. Germline-derived CDR1 and CDR2 are LGHNA and YSLEER. The CDR3 is 15 residues long. V was pared by 0 bases and J by 2 bases, with 11 bases between. The DNA of the CDR3 is TGCGCCAGCAGCCAAGATGTGGCCGCTGCCTACGAGCAGTACTTC. It yields the protein CASSQDVAAAYEQYF.

This clone showed up just once. V gene TRBV30 combines with J gene TRBJ1-2; the D is unclear. The V end lost 6 bases, the J end lost 8 bases, and 13 bases lay between the germline ends. The CDR3 loop spans 11 amino acids. Germline V gives CDR1 GTSNPN, CDR2 SVGIG (reference sequence). CDR3: CACRHTSGYTF. The DNA of the CDR3 is TGTGCCTGTAGACACACAAGCGGCTACACCTTC.

Concerning this clone itself: Other DNA sequences in this specimen translate into the identical CDR3. The chain uses TRBV5-1 and TRBJ2-7; the match to TRBD1 covers 8 bases. The trim removed 4 bases at V and 5 bases at J, leaving 2 bases unmatched. The germline gives CDR1 SGHRS, CDR2 YFSETQ. The CDR3 length is 12 residues. The CDR3 bases are TGCGCCAGCAGCCTGACAGGGGACGAGCAGTACTTC. It yields the protein CASSLTGDEQYF.

Note on this clone: Other DNA variants within this sample encode the same CDR3. The chain combines TRBV29-1 with TRBJ1-1; D unresolved. Germline V gives CDR1 SQVTM, CDR2 ANQGSEA. Trimming left V 6 bases short and J 1 base short, with 6 bases between. The CDR3 runs to 11 residues. DNA for the CDR3: TGCAGCGTAGTAGGGAACACTGAAGCTTTCTTT. Protein sequence: CSVVGNTEAFF.

V is TRBV6-1 and J is TRBJ1-2; 7 bases match TRBD1. Trimming at V came to 4 bases and at J to 4 bases, leaving 3 bases not matched to a gene. Germline V gene data show CDR1 as MNHNS and CDR2 as SASEGT. The CDR3 spans 13 residues. CDR3 in amino acids: CASSGRDSYGYTF. In nucleotides, the CDR3 is TGTGCCAGCAGTGGACGGGACAGCTATGGCTACACCTTC.

Here the CDR3 reads CASSFLMQGEGKGYTF. In nucleotides, the CDR3 is TGTGCCAGCAGTTTCCTCATGCAGGGGGAGGGAAAGGGCTACACCTTC. The chain is built from TRBV27 and TRBJ1-2; 7 bases are a match to TRBD1. The trim removed 3 bases at V and 8 bases at J, leaving 15 bases unmatched. This CDR3 has 16 residues. Germline lookup yields CDR1 MNHEY and CDR2 SMNVEV (reference sequence).

Notes on this clone: Other DNA sequences in this specimen translate into the identical CDR3. The chain combines TRBV7-6 with TRBJ2-7; D is perhaps TRBD1 (5 bases). From germline, CDR1 is SGHVS and CDR2 FNYEAQ. V dropped 1 base and J dropped 3 bases, with 7 bases sitting between them. The length of the CDR3 is 13 residues. In DNA, the CDR3 is TGTGCCAGCAGCTTAGAAACAGGCTACGAGCAGTACTTC. Its protein is CASSLETGYEQYF.